These 14 T cell receptor beta chains were sequenced from one sample in a study of blood T cell repertoires in COVID-19. Only in-frame clones appear in the TCRdb table, and some are missing; sequencing was by immunoSEQ multiplex PCR. The sample consists of around 250,000 clones, about 87% of them appearing once. Sample: PBMCs or T cells enriched from blood (not recorded which). Source of these receptors: a woman in her 50s who had recovered from COVID-19.

A single count supports this clone. This chain joins TRBV9 and TRBJ2-3; D unclear. The germline CDR1 and CDR2 sequences are SGDLS and YYNGEE. V was trimmed by 0 bases and J by 3 bases, leaving 14 bases between them. CDR3 size: 16 residues. This chain's CDR3 is CASSVGAGYKTDTQYF. The CDR3 nucleotides are TGTGCCAGCAGCGTAGGTGCCGGGTATAAAACAGATACGCAGTATTTT.

This clone was counted ten times or more. V gene TRBV5-1 combines with J gene TRBJ1-6, with D maybe TRBD1 (5 bases). Trimming left V 0 bases short and J 5 bases short, with 6 bases between. Germline CDR1 is SGHRS and CDR2 is YFSETQ. The CDR3 runs 14 residues. DNA of the CDR3: TGCGCCAGCAGCTTGGGACAGAATAATTCACCCCTCCACTTT. Amino acid sequence: CASSLGQNNSPLHF.

This clone was found once. This sequence joins TRBV28 and TRBJ1-1; no definite D call. This CDR3 is built from 14 residues. Germline CDR1 MDHEN, CDR2 SYDVKM. Trimming cost V 2 bases and J 0 bases, with 7 bases left between them. For the CDR3, the DNA is TGTGCCAGCAGTTTAGAACAGATGAACACTGAAGCTTTCTTT. Its protein is CASSLEQMNTEAFF.

V and J are TRBV19 and TRBJ1-2; tentative D call: TRBD1 (6 bases). Germline V gene sequence: CDR1 LNHDA, CDR2 SQIVND (reference sequence). The CDR3 loop spans 14 amino acids. Trimming stripped 7 bases from V and 1 base from J, with 13 bases between. CDR3 DNA sequence: TGTGCCAGTACCCCGGACAGCCTTAACTATGGCTACACCTTC. It translates to CASTPDSLNYGYTF.

The CDR3 DNA is TGTGCCAGCTCACCAAAGGAAGCAGGGATGGGCGAGCAGTACTTC. It yields the protein CASSPKEAGMGEQYF. The V and J genes are TRBV18 and TRBJ2-7, with D possibly being TRBD1 (5 bases). Germline V lookup: CDR1 KGHSH, CDR2 LQKENI. The CDR3 runs to 15 residues. Trimming pared 2 bases from V and 6 bases from J, leaving 17 bases between.

This clone was counted a few times. This chain uses TRBV5-4 with TRBJ2-1; 7 bases align to TRBD2. The V and J ends lost 4 bases and 10 bases, in that order; junction bases with no gene match: 14. This CDR3 is 15 amino acids long. From germline, CDR1 is SGHNT and CDR2 YYREEE (reference sequence). The CDR3, as DNA: TGTGCCAGCAGCACCACGGGAGGACCCCAAGAGGAGCAGTTCTTC. Translation: CASSTTGGPQEEQFF.

The chain joins TRBV9 to TRBJ2-1; no reliable D call. Germline V CDR1 and CDR2: SGDLS, YYNGEE. This CDR3 has 15 residues. V was trimmed by 4 bases and J by 1 base, leaving 12 bases between them. The CDR3 DNA reads as TGTGCCAGCAGCCCCCCCTCCTATTCCTACAATGAGCAGTTCTTC. Translation gives CASSPPSYSYNEQFF.

This clone was seen a single time. This chain links TRBV5-1 with TRBJ1-5; TRBD1 agrees at 8 bases. The CDR3 loop spans 14 amino acids. Germline CDR1 and CDR2: SGHRS and YFSETQ. With V trimmed by 0 bases and J by 7 bases, 3 bases remained unmatched. Here the CDR3 reads CASSLAGGQQPQHF. In DNA form, the CDR3 reads TGCGCCAGCAGCTTGGCAGGGGGCCAACAGCCCCAGCATTTT.

The V call is TRBV7-9, the J call TRBJ1-1; D gene uncertain. Germline assignment: CDR1 SEHNR and CDR2 FQNEAQ (reference sequence). Trimming stripped 4 bases from V and 1 base from J, with 7 bases between. There are 13 residues in the CDR3. CDR3 in amino acids: CASSYTTNTEAFF. DNA for the CDR3: TGTGCCAGCAGCTACACCACGAACACTGAAGCTTTCTTT.

V is TRBV10-1 and J is TRBJ1-2; D is possibly TRBD1 (5 bases). The germline V and J ends were trimmed by 2 bases and 3 bases, with 16 bases remaining between them. Germline CDR1 reads WNHNN; CDR2 reads SYGVQD (reference sequence). The CDR3 length is 16 residues. The CDR3 nucleotides are TGCGCCAGCAGTGAGAGGTATCCCGGGGACTACTATGGCTACACCTTC. Protein product: CASSERYPGDYYGYTF.

This clone was detected only once. Written as DNA, the CDR3 is TGTGCCAGCAGCTTAGTTCAGGGGGGCGGCTACACCTTC. Translating it yields CASSLVQGGGYTF. The chain joins TRBV7-2 to TRBJ1-2, with 7 bases matching TRBD1. This CDR3 has 13 residues. Germline values: CDR1 SGHTA, CDR2 FQGNSA. V dropped 1 base and J dropped 8; count of bases not matched to a gene: 4.

This sequence joins TRBV6-2 or TRBV6-3 and TRBJ2-3; D might be TRBD2 (5 bases). Germline loops: CDR1 MNHEY, CDR2 SVGEGT. The CDR3 consists of 17 residues. Trimming removed 6 bases at V and 1 base at J, with 20 bases between. CDR3 protein: CASSRWTASRRTDTQYF. DNA for the CDR3: TGTGCCAGCAGCAGATGGACCGCTAGCAGGCGCACAGATACGCAGTATTTT.

The chain is built from TRBV7-3 and TRBJ2-2, with TRBD2 identical over 8 bases. Germline loops: CDR1 SGHTA, CDR2 FQGTGA. J lost 4 bases, V lost 3 bases, and 7 bases had no gene match. The CDR3 has 16 amino acids. CDR3 DNA: TGTGCCAGCAGCTTTGTCGGGAGGGCCGGCACCGGGGAGCTGTTTTTT. This encodes CASSFVGRAGTGELFF.

V gene TRBV6-4 combines with J gene TRBJ2-1, with TRBD2 matching 7 bases. This CDR3 has 13 residues. Per germline, CDR1 MRHNA and CDR2 SNTAGT. The DNA of the CDR3 is TGTGCTTGGGGGAGGGAAACTAACAATGAGCAGTTCTTC. It encodes CAWGRETNNEQFF.